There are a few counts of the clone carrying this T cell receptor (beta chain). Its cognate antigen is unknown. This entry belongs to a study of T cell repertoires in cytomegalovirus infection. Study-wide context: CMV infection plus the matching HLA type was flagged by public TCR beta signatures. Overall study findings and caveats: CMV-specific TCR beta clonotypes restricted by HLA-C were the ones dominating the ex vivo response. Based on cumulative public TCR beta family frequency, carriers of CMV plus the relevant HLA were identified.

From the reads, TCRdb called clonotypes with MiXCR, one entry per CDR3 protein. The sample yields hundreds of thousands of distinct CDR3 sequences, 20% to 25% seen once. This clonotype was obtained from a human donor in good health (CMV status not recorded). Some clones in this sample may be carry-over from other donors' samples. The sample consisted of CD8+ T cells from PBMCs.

CDR3 DNA sequence: TGCGCCAGCAGCCAGACTCCCGGGACAAATTCGGGCGGCTACACCTTC. This translates into CASSQTPGTNSGGYTF. This sequence joins TRBV4-1 and TRBJ1-2; possible D gene TRBD1, 6 bases. In germline, CDR1 is MGHRA, CDR2 YSYEKL. This CDR3 is built from 16 residues. The ends were cut back, 3 bases at V and 8 bases at J, with 22 bases in the middle.